A selection of T cell receptor beta chains follows, all from one sample in a study of radiotherapy plus CTLA-4 blockade in lung cancer. Sequenced by immunoSEQ multiplex PCR; TCRdb stores in-frame clones only, minus some. The sample holds about 67,000 clones; approximately 76% are singletons and the top ten take roughly 15%. Specimen: peripheral blood, collected from a patient treated with radiotherapy plus ipilimumab. The receptor set was obtained from a human donor with non-small cell lung cancer whose response to radiotherapy plus ipilimumab could not be evaluated. Some clones in this sample may be carry-over from other donors' samples. Each CDR3 is given with its conserved first and last residue. The D gene is left open where the match is weak. Size is stated for part of the rows, as once, few or many counts, or as a class when the clone is expanded.

clone_size j_call d_call v_call cdr3_aa cdr3_nt
- TRBJ2-7 - TRBV21-1 CARTEQYF TGTGCCAGAACAGAGCAGTACTTC
- TRBJ2-7 TRBD1 TRBV5-1 CASTPGGQGPYEQYF TGCGCCAGCACCCCCGGGGGACAGGGCCCCTACGAGCAGTACTTC
few TRBJ1-4 TRBD1 TRBV5-6 CASSLGTGRREKLFF TGTGCCAGCAGCTTGGGGACAGGGAGGCGCGAAAAACTGTTTTTT
- TRBJ1-2 - TRBV4-2 CASSQGPGSYGYTF TGTGCCAGCAGCCAAGGCCCGGGGTCCTATGGCTACACCTTC
- TRBJ2-3 - TRBV5-1 CASSAADTDTQYF TGCGCCAGCAGCGCGGCGGACACAGATACGCAGTATTTT
- TRBJ1-6 - TRBV9 CASSVGPRGLSPLHF TGTGCCAGCAGCGTAGGCCCTCGAGGTTTGTCACCCCTCCACTTT
- TRBJ1-1 TRBD1 TRBV6-1 CASSPPTGVTEAFF TGTGCCAGCAGTCCGCCGACAGGGGTCACTGAAGCTTTCTTT
once TRBJ2-7 TRBD2 TRBV4-1 CASSQEGTSGVYEQYF TGCGCCAGCAGCCAAGAAGGCACTAGCGGGGTCTACGAGCAGTACTTC
- TRBJ2-7 TRBD2 TRBV5-1 CASRGLAGDREQYF TGCGCCAGCAGGGGGCTAGCGGGGGACCGGGAGCAGTACTTC
few TRBJ1-2 TRBD1 TRBV7-2 CASRATGNGYTF TGTGCCAGCAGGGCGACAGGGAATGGCTACACCTTC
once TRBJ2-2 - TRBV5-1 CASSLSAANTGELFF TGCGCCAGCAGCTTGAGTGCGGCAAACACCGGGGAGCTGTTTTTT
- TRBJ1-2 - TRBV6-5 CASSYDLAGLGYGYTF TGTGCCAGCAGTTACGATTTGGCAGGGCTCGGCTATGGCTACACCTTC
few TRBJ2-5 TRBD2 TRBV7-9 CASSLGVGAGPSETQYF TGTGCCAGCAGCTTAGGGGTGGGAGCGGGGCCCTCAGAGACCCAGTACTTC
- TRBJ1-2 TRBD1 TRBV25-1 CASKDRADYGYTF TGTGCCAGCAAGGACAGGGCAGACTATGGCTACACCTTC
- TRBJ1-2 - TRBV5-6 CASSTVDYGYTF TGTGCCAGCAGCACGGTGGACTATGGCTACACCTTC
few TRBJ2-3 - TRBV4-1 CASSQDFQRITDTQYF TGCGCCAGCAGCCAAGATTTCCAGCGGATCACAGATACGCAGTATTTT
- TRBJ2-3 TRBD2 TRBV5-1 CASSLRSRRGEDTQYF TGCGCCAGCAGCTTGAGGAGCCGGCGGGGGGAGGATACGCAGTATTTT
- TRBJ1-2 - TRBV7-2 CASSPTGIYGYTF TGTGCCAGCAGTCCCACAGGGATCTATGGCTACACCTTC